This T cell receptor beta chain was captured by sequencing in a study of blood T cell repertoires in COVID-19. This table comes from immunoSEQ multiplex PCR, and its TCRdb copy is limited to in-frame clones, with some not included. Counted here are 150,000 to 200,000 clones, 88% occurring once; the ten biggest clones make up 2% to 2.5%. V gave up 4 bases and J gave up 0 bases; unmatched junction bases: 3. The germline CDR1 and CDR2 sequences are LGHDT and YNNKEL (reference sequence). This CDR3 has 16 residues. The sample was peripheral blood. This chain links TRBV3-1 (or the pseudogene TRBV3-2) with TRBJ2-7; 13 nucleotides match TRBD2. The source is a man between 50 and 59 years old who had recovered from COVID-19. The CDR3 DNA reads TGTGCCAGCAGCCCCGGACTAGCGGGGGCCTCCTACGAGCAGTACTTC. Protein sequence: CASSPGLAGASYEQYF.